This TCR beta chain appears in the sequencing data of a study of T cell responses to AZD1222 COVID-19 vaccine. Germline CDR1 MNHEY, CDR2 SVGAGI. After removal of 4 bases from V and 7 bases from J, the junction contained 9 bases not matched to a gene. The CDR3 length is 14 residues. As to this clone: Its antigen is still unknown.

Only in-frame clones appear in the TCRdb table, and some are missing; sequencing was by immunoSEQ multiplex PCR. The repertoire consists of about 200,000 clones, with about 94% occurring once and the leading ten covering 0.95% to 1.1%. Study-level findings and limits: Seropositive at baseline were only a handful of AZD1222 recipients. White British ancestry dominated among donors, who included more females, and clonal diversity was possibly underestimated. Unmutated regions of variants are reportedly targeted by nearly half of spike-specific TCRs.

The chain has TRBV6-5 and TRBJ1-2; 7 positions agree with TRBD1. Source: peripheral blood, taken 28 days after the second AZD1222 dose. This TCR was recovered from an adult who received the AZD1222 COVID-19 vaccine. CDR3 DNA sequence: TGTGCCAGCAGTTCCCAGGGGGGAGGAGGTGGCTACACCTTC. Protein: CASSSQGGGGGYTF.